These 32 T cell receptor beta chains came from one sample sequenced in a study of blood T cell repertoires in COVID-19. Using immunoSEQ multiplex PCR, the repertoire was profiled, and TCRdb retains in-frame clones only, with some absent. Among about 190,000 clones, roughly nine tenths were seen once, and the ten largest hold 0.95% to 1.3%. Sequencing was performed on peripheral blood. Receptor source: a man aged 25 to 40 with acute or convalescent COVID-19.

The chain recombines TRBV27 with TRBJ2-1; D gene unclear. Germline CDR1 and CDR2: MNHEY and SMNVEV (reference sequence). Trimming removed 3 bases from V and 0 bases from J, with 9 bases in between. The CDR3 is 15 residues long. The CDR3 nucleotides read TGTGCCAGCAGTTTTCTTTGGAGCTCCTACAATGAGCAGTTCTTC. It specifies CASSFLWSSYNEQFF.

Of note for this clone: The sample holds other DNA sequences that translate to the same CDR3. The chain combines TRBV18 with TRBJ1-1; unclear D gene. The CDR3 length is 14 residues. The germline CDR1 and CDR2 sequences are KGHSH and LQKENI. The ends were cut back, 3 bases at V and 0 bases at J, with 8 bases in the middle. CDR3 in amino acids: CASSPAIMNTEAFF. The CDR3 coding sequence is TGTGCCAGCTCACCGGCAATTATGAACACTGAAGCTTTCTTT.

This clone was recorded once. The J gene is TRBJ1-1, the V gene TRBV7-9; 7 nucleotides align to TRBD1. The CDR3 contains 14 residues. After removal of 4 bases from V and 7 bases from J, the junction contained 9 bases not matched to a gene. Per the germline V gene, CDR1 is SEHNR and CDR2 is FQNEAQ (reference sequence). CDR3 protein: CASSSSGQKIEAFF. CDR3 bases: TGTGCCAGCAGCTCTTCGGGACAGAAGATTGAAGCTTTCTTT.

This chain joins TRBV5-1 and TRBJ2-1; D gene ambiguous. The CDR3 runs 15 residues. V was pared by 6 bases and J by 0 bases, with 13 bases between. CDR1 is SGHRS and CDR2 is YFSETQ in the germline V gene. The CDR3 reads CASTAEPASYNEQFF. Written as DNA, the CDR3 is TGCGCCAGCACCGCGGAACCCGCCTCCTACAATGAGCAGTTCTTC. Based on the CDR3 plus reference TRBV5-1 and TRBJ2-1, the full variable domain is KAGVTQTPRYLIKTRGQQVTLSCSPISGHRSVSWYQQTPGQGLQFLFEYFSETQRNKGNFPGRFSGRQFSNSRSEMNVSTLELGDSALYLCASTAEPASYNEQFFGPGTRLTVL.

J is TRBJ1-6 and V is TRBV18, with no clear D. With 0 bases removed from V and 7 bases from J, the gap between germline ends came to 10 bases. CDR1 KGHSH and CDR2 LQKENI come from the germline V gene. This CDR3 has 15 amino acids. CDR3 sequence (DNA): TGTGCCAGCTCACCACCGAAGGGAGGGAATTCACCCCTCCACTTT. Protein: CASSPPKGGNSPLHF.

The chain employs TRBV5-6 and TRBJ1-5, with TRBD1 identical over 8 bases. CDR1 is SGHDT, CDR2 YYEEEE, per germline. The V gene end was trimmed by 4 bases and the J gene end by 3 bases; junction bases not matched to a gene: 6. This CDR3 is built from 15 residues. CDR3 residues: CASSALDRVNQPQHF. In DNA, the CDR3 is TGTGCCAGCAGCGCTCTGGACAGGGTCAATCAGCCCCAGCATTTT.

The V and J genes are TRBV28 and TRBJ2-7; tentative D call: TRBD2 (6 bases). Trimming pared 10 bases from V and 4 bases from J, leaving 17 bases between. CDR1 and CDR2 from the germline V gene are MDHEN and SYDVKM. This CDR3 has 13 amino acids. The CDR3 nucleotides are TGTGCCATCCGGGACGGAGGGCAATACGAGCAGTACTTC. Amino acids: CAIRDGGQYEQYF. The full variable domain, in which reference TRBV28 and TRBJ2-7 provide the parts outside the CDR3, is DVKVTQSSRYLVKRTGEKVFLECVQDMDHENMFWYRQDPGLGLRLIYFSYDVKMKEKGDIPEGYSVSREKKERFSLILESASTNQTSMYLCAIRDGGQYEQYFGPGTRLTVT.

The chain uses TRBV3-1 (or the pseudogene TRBV3-2) and TRBJ1-1; 8 nucleotides align to TRBD1. The CDR3 totals 15 residues. Per germline, CDR1 LGHDT and CDR2 YNNKEL (reference sequence). V dropped 1 base and J dropped 1; count of bases not matched to a gene: 2. CDR3 region: CASSQGDRGNTEAFF. CDR3 bases: TGTGCCAGCAGCCAAGGAGACAGGGGGAACACTGAAGCTTTCTTT.

This clone was seen just once. The chain combines TRBV5-1 with TRBJ2-7; D ambiguous. CDR3 length equals 15 residues. With 1 base removed from V and 0 bases from J, the gap between germline ends came to 11 bases. The germline V gene encodes CDR1 SGHRS and CDR2 YFSETQ. The chain's CDR3 is CASSLSGLSSYEQYF. CDR3 sequence (DNA): TGCGCCAGCAGCTTGAGTGGTTTGAGCTCCTACGAGCAGTACTTC.

This clone has only one observation. The chain combines TRBV12-5 with TRBJ2-7, with D possibly being TRBD1 (8 bases). The CDR3 loop spans 13 amino acids. The V gene's germline CDR1 is LGHNT and CDR2 FRNRAP. Trimming removed 3 bases from V and 4 bases from J, with 10 bases in between. DNA of the CDR3: TGTGCTAGTGGTTTACAGGGGGGGTACGAGCAGTACTTC. It encodes CASGLQGGYEQYF.

The rearrangement uses TRBV15 and TRBJ1-5; no definite D call. Germline CDR1 LNHNV, CDR2 YYDKDF (reference sequence). This CDR3 contains 14 residues. The V gene lost 4 bases and the J gene lost 3 bases, with 10 bases spanning the gap. The CDR3 region is CATSNHRLNQPQHF. The DNA of the CDR3 is TGTGCCACCAGCAACCATAGACTCAATCAGCCCCAGCATTTT. The variable domain in full, with the rest retrieved from reference TRBV15 and TRBJ1-5, is DAMVIQNPRYQVTQFGKPVTLSCSQTLNHNVMYWYQQKSSQAPKLLFHYYDKDFNNEADTPDNFQSRRPNTSFCFLDIRSPGLGDTAMYLCATSNHRLNQPQHFGDGTRLSIL.

V and J are TRBV5-1 and TRBJ2-1; 7 nucleotides line up with TRBD2. Germline-derived CDR1 and CDR2 are SGHRS and YFSETQ. CDR3 length: 18 residues. V lost 1 base, J lost 0 bases, and 10 bases stayed unmatched. CDR3 residues: CASSLSLAATSSYNEQFF. The CDR3 DNA reads TGCGCCAGCAGCTTGTCGCTAGCGGCTACGAGCTCCTACAATGAGCAGTTCTTC.

The CDR3 coding sequence is TGTGCCAGCAGCTTCCTAGCGGGTGGAGAGACCCAGTACTTC. Protein: CASSFLAGGETQYF. V and J are TRBV7-6 and TRBJ2-5, with TRBD2 identical over 8 bases. This CDR3 has 14 residues. V shed 3 bases, J shed 4 bases, and the junction held 4 bases outside the gene matches. Germline values: CDR1 SGHVS, CDR2 FNYEAQ.

This chain uses TRBV5-1 with TRBJ1-2; the match to TRBD1 covers 9 bases. Per the germline V gene, CDR1 is SGHRS and CDR2 is YFSETQ. The CDR3 length is 13 residues. V gave up 1 base and J gave up 6 bases; unmatched junction bases: 1. The CDR3 protein is CASSLTGGHGYTF. The CDR3, as DNA: TGCGCCAGCAGCTTGACAGGGGGCCATGGCTACACCTTC.

This clone was detected only once. This sequence joins TRBV7-9 and TRBJ2-3; 10 bases line up with TRBD2. The CDR3 sequence is 14 residues long. CDR1 SEHNR and CDR2 FQNEAQ come from the germline V gene (reference sequence). J lost 7 bases, V lost 7 bases, and 8 bases had no gene match. Here the CDR3 DNA reads TGTGCCAGCACAGCGGCTAGCGGGAGTTATACGCAGTATTTT. Residues: CASTAASGSYTQYF.

Remarks on this clone: The junction departs from germline at one end; a sequencing error may be responsible. The J gene is TRBJ2-3, the V gene TRBV5-1; 14 nucleotides align to TRBD2. The V gene's germline CDR1 is SGHRS and CDR2 YFSETQ. The CDR3 has 16 residues. Written as DNA, the CDR3 is TGCGCCAGCAGTTTGGGACTAGCGGGGGACACAGATACGCAGTATTTT. This encodes CASSLGLAGDTDTQYF.

This clone has a handful of counts. The V gene is TRBV6-2 or TRBV6-3, the J gene TRBJ2-2; 9 nucleotides agree with TRBD1. Germline values: CDR1 MNHEY, CDR2 SVGEGT. Trimming at V came to 5 bases and at J to 4 bases, leaving 8 bases not matched to a gene. This CDR3 is built from 16 residues. The CDR3 spells CASSHPDRGSTGELFF. The CDR3 DNA reads as TGTGCCAGCAGTCACCCGGACAGGGGAAGCACCGGGGAGCTGTTTTTT.

The chain uses TRBV9 and TRBJ2-1, with 10 bases lining up with TRBD2. CDR3 length: 16 residues. J gave up 10 bases and V 0 bases, and 10 bases lay outside the gene matches. Germline assignment: CDR1 SGDLS and CDR2 YYNGEE. The CDR3 region has the DNA TGTGCCAGCAGCGTAGTTGATAGCGGGAGGTCGGGCGAGCAGTTCTTC. Translated, it gives CASSVVDSGRSGEQFF.

V gene TRBV7-3 combines with J gene TRBJ1-1; 7 nucleotides line up with TRBD1. The CDR3 totals 15 residues. With V trimmed by 6 bases and J by 1 base, 8 bases remained unmatched. The germline gives CDR1 SGHTA, CDR2 FQGTGA. CDR3 sequence: CASRPTGSTNTEAFF. In nucleotides, the CDR3 is TGTGCCAGCAGACCGACAGGGAGTACGAACACTGAAGCTTTCTTT.

The V call is TRBV7-2, the J call TRBJ2-3; the D is unclear. This CDR3 contains 17 residues. Trimming took 1 base from V and 6 from J, leaving 20 bases between them. Germline V CDR1 and CDR2: SGHTA, FQGNSA. The CDR3 spells CASSLGFSAVGSDTQYF. The CDR3 DNA reads as TGTGCCAGCAGCTTAGGTTTTTCGGCGGTCGGGTCCGATACGCAGTATTTT.

The chain is built from TRBV2 and TRBJ1-3; 8 bases are a match to TRBD1. There are 13 residues in the CDR3. The germline V gene has CDR1 SNHLY and CDR2 FYNNEI. Trimming removed 6 bases from V and 7 bases from J; junction bases left unmatched: 5. CDR3: CASRSTGENTIYF. The CDR3 DNA reads TGTGCCAGCAGGTCGACAGGGGAGAACACCATATATTTT.

The chain couples TRBV7-2 to TRBJ2-7; 9 bases match TRBD2. Looked up from germline, CDR1 is SGHTA and CDR2 is FQGNSA. With 3 bases clipped from V and 4 bases from J, the junction kept 4 bases outside the gene matches. The CDR3 has 14 residues. The CDR3 DNA reads as TGTGCCAGCAGCTTGCGGGAGGGCCGGTACGAGCAGTACTTC. Its protein is CASSLREGRYEQYF.

The chain is built from TRBV2 and TRBJ1-1, with 8 bases aligning to TRBD1. The trim removed 4 bases at V and 2 bases at J, leaving 6 bases unmatched. The CDR3 covers 15 residues. Germline-derived CDR1 and CDR2 are SNHLY and FYNNEI. DNA for the CDR3: TGTGCCAGCAGTGCGCAGGGGGCCTTTAACACTGAAGCTTTCTTT. Protein: CASSAQGAFNTEAFF.

The chain couples TRBV7-6 to TRBJ2-3; 10 bases are a match to TRBD2. The V segment lost 3 bases and the J segment 4 bases; nucleotides outside the gene matches: 7. This CDR3 comprises 16 residues. The germline V gene has CDR1 SGHVS and CDR2 FNYEAQ. The CDR3 sequence is CASSLGAGGQADTQYF. Written as DNA, the CDR3 is TGTGCCAGCAGCTTGGGAGCGGGGGGGCAAGCAGATACGCAGTATTTT.

The chain has TRBV7-3 and TRBJ2-7, with D perhaps matching TRBD2 (6 bases). In germline, CDR1 is SGHTA, CDR2 FQGTGA. V lost 5 bases to trimming and J lost 6 bases, with 11 bases between them. There are 12 residues in the CDR3. The CDR3 nucleotides read TGTGCCAGCAGCCGCCGGGGGACCGAGCAGTACTTC. Residues: CASSRRGTEQYF.

The chain couples TRBV15 to TRBJ1-5; unclear D gene. Trimming took 2 bases from V and 5 from J, leaving 7 bases between them. From germline, CDR1 is LNHNV and CDR2 YYDKDF (reference sequence). This CDR3 comprises 13 residues. CDR3 in amino acids: CATSRSVDQPQHF. CDR3 coding DNA: TGTGCCACCAGCAGATCGGTTGATCAGCCCCAGCATTTT. The full variable domain, rest sourced from reference TRBV15 and TRBJ1-5, is DAMVIQNPRYQVTQFGKPVTLSCSQTLNHNVMYWYQQKSSQAPKLLFHYYDKDFNNEADTPDNFQSRRPNTSFCFLDIRSPGLGDTAMYLCATSRSVDQPQHFGDGTRLSIL.

V is TRBV29-1 and J is TRBJ1-1; possible D gene TRBD1, 5 bases. Germline V lookup: CDR1 SQVTM, CDR2 ANQGSEA. The CDR3 is 12 residues long. The V gene lost 5 bases and the J gene lost 2 bases, with 9 bases spanning the gap. DNA for the CDR3: TGCAGCGTTTTAGGGGTTAACACTGAAGCTTTCTTT. Its translation is CSVLGVNTEAFF.

This chain connects TRBV6-1 to TRBJ2-7, with D perhaps matching TRBD1 (7 bases). With 5 bases removed from V and 5 bases from J, the gap between germline ends came to 16 bases. From germline, CDR1 is MNHNS and CDR2 SASEGT. The CDR3 totals 14 residues. The CDR3 DNA sequence: TGTGCCAGCAGTTCCCGGACAGGAGGGAACGAGCAGTACTTC. Residues: CASSSRTGGNEQYF.

V usage is TRBV30 and J usage is TRBJ2-2, with 7 positions matching TRBD2. Germline loops: CDR1 GTSNPN, CDR2 SVGIG (reference sequence). The CDR3 runs to 14 residues. Losses at the gene ends were 3 bases for V and 3 bases for J; bases not matched to a gene: 4. The CDR3 nucleotides read TGTGCCTGGAGGGGGGGACTACACACCGGGGAGCTGTTTTTT. Translation: CAWRGGLHTGELFF.

The chain carries TRBV5-1 and TRBJ2-3; 10 bases are a match to TRBD2. The J segment lost 6 bases and the V segment lost 8 bases, leaving 9 bases of the junction unmatched. Germline loops: CDR1 SGHRS, CDR2 YFSETQ. The CDR3 has 14 amino acids. CDR3 protein: CASEAGGPSDTQYF. The CDR3 DNA sequence: TGCGCCAGTGAAGCGGGAGGGCCGTCCGATACGCAGTATTTT.

The chain recombines TRBV6-5 with TRBJ1-2; TRBD1 is a possible D gene (6 bases). CDR3 length equals 14 residues. Germline V gene sequence: CDR1 MNHEY, CDR2 SVGAGI. V dropped 2 bases and J dropped 6 bases, with 13 bases sitting between them. The chain's CDR3 is CASSYIGGGHGYTF. Written as DNA, the CDR3 is TGTGCCAGCAGTTACATCGGGGGGGGCCATGGCTACACCTTC.

The V gene is TRBV12-5, the J gene TRBJ2-5; 7 nucleotides line up with TRBD1. The CDR3 has 14 amino acids. The V gene end was trimmed by 3 bases and the J gene end by 7 bases; junction bases not matched to a gene: 8. Germline V gene sequence: CDR1 LGHNT, CDR2 FRNRAP. CDR3 in DNA: TGTGCTAGTGGTTTTGAGACAGGGTTCGGGACCCAGTACTTC. This encodes CASGFETGFGTQYF. The full variable domain, rest sourced from reference TRBV12-5 and TRBJ2-5, is DARVTQTPRHKVTEMGQEVTMRCQPILGHNTVFWYRQTMMQGLELLAYFRNRAPLDDSGMPKDRFSAEMPDATLATLKIQPSEPRDSAVYFCASGFETGFGTQYFGPGTRLLVL.